Following are 30 T cell receptor beta chains from one sample sequenced in a study of read filtering for tumor transcriptome and immune sequencing. The library was built from roughly 400 ng RNA with molecular barcoded adaptors for alpha/delta and beta/gamma chains. One entry per CDR3 protein, called by TCRdb with MiXCR from the reads. The table has tens of thousands of distinct CDR3 sequences, 20% to 25% seen once; the top ten hold about 10%. Sequencing was performed on a population of CD138-negative cells sorted from bone marrow. The receptors originated from a donor over 35 with multiple myeloma.

This clonotype was observed at least ten times. The V and J genes are TRBV7-8 and TRBJ2-1; D remains ambiguous. Per germline, CDR1 SGHVS and CDR2 FQNEAQ. V was pared by 0 bases and J by 0 bases, with 6 bases between. The CDR3 totals 15 residues. CDR3 nucleotides: TGTGCCAGCAGCTTAGCGTCTTCCTCCTACAATGAGCAGTTCTTC. It is translated as CASSLASSSYNEQFF.

This clonotype was counted many times. The V gene is TRBV2, the J gene TRBJ1-2; D is uncertain. The length of the CDR3 is 14 residues. Germline V lookup: CDR1 SNHLY, CDR2 FYNNEI. Trimming stripped 3 bases from V and 3 bases from J, with 11 bases between. The chain's CDR3 is CASSDPRTHYGYTF. CDR3 nucleotide sequence: TGTGCCAGCAGTGATCCCAGGACGCACTATGGCTACACCTTC.

This clonotype has a count of ten or more. The chain recombines TRBV12-3 or TRBV12-4 with TRBJ2-1; D possibly corresponds to TRBD2 (6 bases). The CDR3 length is 14 residues. V lost 2 bases and J 2 bases, leaving 7 bases between the germline ends. Here the CDR3 reads CASSLTGAYNEQFF. The DNA for the CDR3 is TGTGCCAGCAGTTTAACGGGGGCCTACAATGAGCAGTTCTTC.

A word on this clonotype: This may be a read error, as it is one base from a much larger clone. The rearrangement uses TRBV6-1 and TRBJ1-5; 8 bases line up with TRBD1. Germline values: CDR1 MNHNS, CDR2 SASEGT. This CDR3 contains 14 residues. This CDR3 is CAISPRTGRQPQHF. In DNA form, the CDR3 reads TGTGCCATCAGTCCGCGGACAGGGCGACAGCCCCAGCATTTT.

Ten or more counts support this clonotype. V and J are TRBV7-2 and TRBJ2-3; TRBD1 might be the D (6 bases). Germline V lookup: CDR1 SGHTA, CDR2 FQGNSA. With 5 bases removed from V and 3 bases from J, the gap between germline ends came to 12 bases. There are 14 residues in the CDR3. CDR3 nucleotides: TGTGCCAGCAGCACAAGGACAGATACAGATACGCAGTATTTT. It yields the protein CASSTRTDTDTQYF.

Regarding this clonotype: Mismatch with germline at one junction end may stem from a read error. The gene calls are TRBV28 and TRBJ2-1, with D hard to call. Germline CDR1 and CDR2: MDHEN and SYDVKM. The CDR3 runs 13 residues. CDR3 sequence reads: CASSPPVNNEQIF. CDR3 coding DNA: TGTGCCAGCAGCCCTCCGGTAAACAATGAGCAGATCTTC.

This clonotype was seen many times. The chain carries TRBV20-1 and TRBJ1-1, with 7 bases fitting TRBD1. Germline V CDR1 and CDR2: DFQATT, SNEGSKA (reference sequence). After removal of 0 bases from V and 5 bases from J, the junction contained 9 bases not matched to a gene. The CDR3 totals 15 residues. The DNA for the CDR3 is TGCAGTGCTAGAGATCGAAAACAGGGGCGGACTGAAGCTTTCTTT. It codes for CSARDRKQGRTEAFF.

The chain combines TRBV5-1 with TRBJ1-2; 9 nucleotides agree with TRBD1. After removal of 5 bases from V and 4 bases from J, the junction contained 9 bases not matched to a gene. The CDR3 covers 15 residues. From germline, CDR1 is SGHRS and CDR2 YFSETQ. The DNA for the CDR3 is TGCGCCAGCAGACCTACCCCGGACAGGGGCTATGGCTACACCTTC. Translation: CASRPTPDRGYGYTF.

This clonotype was seen a handful of times. The chain recombines TRBV5-1 with TRBJ2-5; D may be TRBD1 (5 bases). CDR1 and CDR2 from the germline V gene are SGHRS and YFSETQ. This CDR3 has 15 residues. Deletions cut 4 bases from V and 6 bases from J, with 19 bases between. CDR3 residues: CASSTFLGQDQTQYF. DNA of the CDR3: TGCGCCAGCAGCACGTTTCTTGGACAAGACCAGACCCAGTACTTC. The complete variable domain, with remaining parts taken from reference TRBV5-1 and TRBJ2-5, reads KAGVTQTPRYLIKTRGQQVTLSCSPISGHRSVSWYQQTPGQGLQFLFEYFSETQRNKGNFPGRFSGRQFSNSRSEMNVSTLELGDSALYLCASSTFLGQDQTQYFGPGTRLLVL.

The chain carries TRBV28 and TRBJ2-5; 8 nucleotides match TRBD1. J was trimmed by 2 bases and V by 7 bases; bases with no gene match: 6. Germline V gene lookup returns CDR1 MDHEN and CDR2 SYDVKM. The CDR3 length is 14 residues. The CDR3 bases are TGTGCCAGCATTCTTCGGACAGGGCAAGAGACCCAGTACTTC. Its protein product is CASILRTGQETQYF.

This clonotype was counted many times. The chain recombines TRBV28 with TRBJ2-7; maybe TRBD1 (5 bases). CDR1 and CDR2 (germline): MDHEN, SYDVKM. The CDR3 totals 16 residues. V was cut by 6 bases and J by 1 base, with 19 bases left in between. The CDR3 loop reads CASRPTGGRTSYEQYF. DNA of the CDR3: TGTGCCAGCAGACCTACAGGTGGGCGGACATCCTACGAGCAGTACTTC.

Ten or more counts support this clonotype. This rearrangement joins TRBV7-9 to TRBJ1-4; D gene uncertain. The CDR3 length is 13 residues. With 6 bases removed from V and 5 bases from J, the gap between germline ends came to 10 bases. CDR1 SEHNR and CDR2 FQNEAQ come from the germline V gene (reference sequence). The CDR3 loop is CASRAGENEKLFF. The DNA of the CDR3 is TGTGCCAGCAGAGCCGGAGAAAATGAAAAACTGTTTTTT.

The rearrangement joins TRBV11-2 to TRBJ2-1; D remains unclear. The V and J ends lost 4 bases and 7 bases respectively, with 5 bases between them. The CDR3 extends over 11 amino acids. CDR1 and CDR2 (germline): SGHAT, FQNNGV. CDR3: CASSSPNEQFF. Here the CDR3 DNA reads TGTGCCAGCAGCTCCCCGAATGAGCAGTTCTTC.

Notes on this clonotype: A much larger clone is a single base away; this may be a read error. The CDR3 DNA reads TGTGCCAGCAGTTACGGAGTAGCCAAAAACATTCAGTGCTTC. Its translation is CASSYGVAKNIQCF. This chain uses TRBV6-2 or TRBV6-3 with TRBJ2-4; D call uncertain. The CDR3 runs 14 residues. Germline V gene lookup returns CDR1 MNHEY and CDR2 SVGEGT.

As to this clonotype: Being one base from a much bigger clone, this may be a read error. This likely comes from a read error, as the CDR3 has no conserved phenylalanine or tryptophan at its end. V gene TRBV2 combines with J gene TRBJ2-5; a weak D match, TRBD2 (5 bases). The germline CDR1 and CDR2 sequences are SNHLY and FYNNEI. Between the trimmed V and J ends, which lost 2 bases and 4 bases, there was a span of 17 bases. The CDR3 extends over 16 amino acids. DNA of the CDR3: TGTGCCAGCAGTGAAAATCCGGGGAGATACATAGAGACCCAGTACTCC. Protein sequence: CASSENPGRYIETQYS.

In its sample, this clonotype was seen many times. V gene TRBV25-1 combines with J gene TRBJ1-1, with 9 bases aligning to TRBD1. V gave up 4 bases and J gave up 4 bases; unmatched junction bases: 7. The germline V gene has CDR1 MGHDK and CDR2 SYGVNS. The CDR3 spans 15 residues. CDR3 sequence (DNA): TGTGCCAGCAGTGGTAGGACAGGGGAGATCACTGAAGCTTTCTTT. This gives the protein CASSGRTGEITEAFF. Filled out from reference TRBV25-1 and TRBJ1-1, the complete variable domain reads EADIYQTPRYLVIGTGKKITLECSQTMGHDKMYWYQQDPGMELHLIHYSYGVNSTEKGDLSSESTVSRIRTEHFPLTLESARPSHTSQYLCASSGRTGEITEAFFGQGTRLTVV.

Of note for this clonotype: Being one base from a much bigger clone, this may be a read error. The rearrangement links TRBV7-9 to TRBJ1-1; no clear D gene. The V gene's germline CDR1 is SEHNR and CDR2 FQNEAQ (reference sequence). Trimming took off 4 bases at V and 2 bases at J, with 11 bases between the two ends. This CDR3 region has 14 residues. The CDR3 bases are TGTGCCAGCAGCTATCCGAGCCCTAACACTGAAGCTTTCTTT. Residues: CASSYPSPNTEAFF.

The sample holds many counts of this clonotype. The chain carries TRBV11-2 and TRBJ2-3; 14 bases are a match to TRBD2. Per germline, CDR1 SGHAT and CDR2 FQNNGV. The ends lost 5 bases at V and 2 bases at J; junction bases unmatched: 3. The CDR3 has 16 amino acids. CDR3 loop: CASSGGLAGVTDTQYF. CDR3 sequence (DNA): TGTGCCAGCAGCGGGGGACTAGCGGGGGTCACAGATACGCAGTATTTT.

Comments on this clonotype: A much larger clone differs from this one at a single base, so this may be a read error. CDR3 residues: CASSLTTGERTEALF. The CDR3 region has the DNA TGTGCCAGCTCACTCACCACAGGGGAACGCACTGAAGCTCTCTTT. The chain uses TRBV18 and TRBJ1-1; TRBD1 aligns across 7 bases. This CDR3 region has 15 residues. CDR1 and CDR2 from the germline V gene are KGHSH and LQKENI.

The genes are TRBV6-1 and TRBJ2-5; no clear D gene. CDR1 is MNHNS, CDR2 SASEGT, per germline. Trimming cost V 2 bases and J 2 bases, with 9 bases left between them. The CDR3 extends over 14 amino acids. CDR3 coding DNA: TGTGCCAGCAGTGAAACGGAATATCAAGAGACCCAGTACTTC. Its translation is CASSETEYQETQYF.

In its sample, this clonotype was seen many times. The genes are TRBV7-9 and TRBJ2-1, with D possibly TRBD1 on 5 matching bases. Trimming took 3 bases from V and 4 from J, leaving 13 bases between them. Per germline, CDR1 SEHNR and CDR2 FQNEAQ (reference sequence). This CDR3 spans 15 amino acids. The CDR3 reads CASSFVRGGYNEQFF. The DNA of the CDR3 is TGTGCCAGCAGCTTTGTAAGGGGTGGATACAATGAGCAGTTCTTC.

The chain recombines TRBV9 with TRBJ1-5; D is unclear. The CDR3 contains 15 residues. Germline lookup yields CDR1 SGDLS and CDR2 YYNGEE. V shed 4 bases and J shed 0 bases, with 11 bases lying between them. The CDR3 DNA reads TGTGCCAGCAGCCCTAACGCCTATAGCAATCAGCCCCAGCATTTT. It translates to CASSPNAYSNQPQHF.

The sample holds many counts of this clonotype. This CDR3 is CASSFGGGSYNEQFF. CDR3 DNA sequence: TGTGCCAGCAGTTTCGGGGGGGGCTCCTACAATGAGCAGTTCTTC. V usage is TRBV12-3 or TRBV12-4 and J usage is TRBJ2-1, with 8 bases fitting TRBD2. The CDR3 consists of 15 residues. Trimming removed 3 bases from V and 0 bases from J; junction bases left unmatched: 1.

This clonotype was seen repeatedly, ten times or more. The chain recombines TRBV6-1 with TRBJ2-1, with TRBD2 matching 11 bases. This CDR3 has 15 residues. With 6 bases clipped from V and 6 bases from J, the junction kept 7 bases outside the gene matches. Germline V gene data show CDR1 as MNHNS and CDR2 as SASEGT. CDR3 in DNA: TGTGCCAGCAGGCGACCTAGCGGGGGGCGCAATGAGCAGTTCTTC. Amino acid sequence: CASRRPSGGRNEQFF.

In this sample, this clonotype turned up a few times. This may come from a read error, since a much larger clone is one base off. The chain links TRBV6-5 to TRBJ2-1; 10 positions agree with TRBD1. The CDR3 totals 14 residues. Germline CDR1 MNHEY, CDR2 SVGAGI. V lost 6 bases to trimming and J lost 8 bases; unmatched junction nucleotides: 7. The CDR3 loop reads CASRPDRGTDEQFF. The DNA for the CDR3 is TGTGCCAGCAGACCGGACAGGGGGACCGATGAGCAGTTCTTC.

This clonotype was picked up many times. The J gene is TRBJ2-3, the V gene TRBV5-5; D is possibly TRBD1 (6 bases). Deletions cut 2 bases from V and 4 bases from J, with 17 bases between. The CDR3 runs 16 residues. Per germline, CDR1 SGHKS and CDR2 YYEKEE (reference sequence). This chain's CDR3 is CASSFWGRGESDTQYF. CDR3 coding DNA: TGTGCCAGCAGCTTCTGGGGCAGGGGAGAATCAGATACGCAGTATTTT.

The chain recombines TRBV5-1 with TRBJ2-3, with D tentatively TRBD2 (6 bases). CDR3 length: 14 residues. V lost 4 bases and J lost 0, with 9 bases in between. Per the germline V gene, CDR1 is SGHRS and CDR2 is YFSETQ. CDR3 protein: CASSTGESTDTQYF. CDR3 coding DNA: TGCGCCAGCAGCACGGGAGAAAGCACAGATACGCAGTATTTT.

The sample holds many counts of this clonotype. The gene calls are TRBV7-2 and TRBJ2-3; a possible D gene is TRBD2 (5 bases). This CDR3 has 14 residues. Between the trimmed V and J ends, which lost 1 base and 6 bases, there was a span of 11 bases. Per germline, CDR1 SGHTA and CDR2 FQGNSA. This chain's CDR3 is CASSLVLAADTQYF. CDR3 DNA: TGTGCCAGCAGCTTAGTCCTAGCAGCCGATACGCAGTATTTT.

This clonotype was observed many times. The gene calls are TRBV28 and TRBJ1-1; 8 bases are a match to TRBD1. With V trimmed by 7 bases and J by 0 bases, 4 bases remained unmatched. This CDR3 contains 14 residues. Germline V gene data show CDR1 as MDHEN and CDR2 as SYDVKM. The CDR3 protein is CASTYRGMNTEAFF. The DNA for the CDR3 is TGTGCCAGCACCTACAGGGGGATGAACACTGAAGCTTTCTTT.

This clonotype occurred many times. The chain uses TRBV11-2 and TRBJ1-2; D gene ambiguous. The V and J ends lost 5 bases and 7 bases respectively, with 14 bases between them. Looked up from germline, CDR1 is SGHAT and CDR2 is FQNNGV. The CDR3 length is 13 residues. The CDR3 here is CASSTPPWTGYTF. The CDR3 DNA is TGTGCCAGCAGCACGCCCCCCTGGACTGGCTACACCTTC. Looking up the rest from reference TRBV11-2 and TRBJ1-2 gives the full variable domain: EAGVAQSPRYKIIEKRQSVAFWCNPISGHATLYWYQQILGQGPKLLIQFQNNGVVDDSQLPKDRFSAERLKGVDSTLKIQPAKLEDSAVYLCASSTPPWTGYTFGSGTRLTVV.